The 8 T cell receptor beta chains presented below share a single source sample, sequenced in a study of shared T cell receptors in the human thymus. Method: immunoSEQ multiplex PCR; TCRdb's copy keeps in-frame clones and lacks some. The data contain about 400,000 clones, around 93% of them singletons. The sequenced sample consisted of thymocytes. These receptors all come from a human donor.

This clone was observed a few times. The chain combines TRBV6-6 with TRBJ1-1, with TRBD1 matching 7 bases. J gave up 1 base and V 6 bases, and 5 bases lay outside the gene matches. CDR1 and CDR2 (germline): MNHNY, SVGAGI (reference sequence). CDR3 length: 14 residues. DNA of the CDR3: TGTGCCAGCAGCCGACAGGGATCGAACACTGAAGCTTTCTTT. Amino acids: CASSRQGSNTEAFF.

This rearrangement joins TRBV5-4 to TRBJ2-7; tentatively, D is TRBD2 (5 bases). CDR3 length: 14 amino acids. The germline gives CDR1 SGHNT, CDR2 YYREEE (reference sequence). V was shortened by 2 bases and J by 3 bases, with 12 bases between the two germline ends. Here the CDR3 DNA reads TGTGCCAGCAGCTTTGAGGGAATTCTCTACGAGCAGTACTTC. Translation gives CASSFEGILYEQYF.

The chain uses TRBV5-6 and TRBJ1-3; D call uncertain. CDR3 length equals 18 residues. The germline V gene has CDR1 SGHDT and CDR2 YYEEEE. V was trimmed by 0 bases and J by 0 bases, leaving 16 bases between them. Here the CDR3 DNA reads TGTGCCAGCAGCTTGGTAGTAGCGGGCTCTCCCTCTGGAAACACCATATATTTT. It codes for CASSLVVAGSPSGNTIYF.

The rearrangement uses TRBV28 and TRBJ1-5, with TRBD1 identical over 9 bases. Germline lookup yields CDR1 MDHEN and CDR2 SYDVKM. This CDR3 has 17 amino acids. V shed 3 bases, J shed 1 base, and the junction held 7 bases outside the gene matches. CDR3 region: CASSFPDRGWSNQPQHF. CDR3 bases: TGTGCCAGCAGTTTTCCGGACAGGGGTTGGAGCAATCAGCCCCAGCATTTT.

About this clone: Germline is not matched at one junction end, which may reflect a read error. V is TRBV7-9 and J is TRBJ2-3, with TRBD1 identical over 7 bases. Looked up from germline, CDR1 is SEHNR and CDR2 is FQNEAQ (reference sequence). The CDR3 extends over 12 amino acids. The CDR3 is CASSHGTDAQYF. The CDR3 nucleotides are TGTGCCAGCAGCCACGGGACAGATGCGCAGTATTTT.

This chain joins TRBV5-4 and TRBJ2-7; 8 nucleotides align to TRBD1. Germline assignment: CDR1 SGHNT and CDR2 YYREEE (reference sequence). J was trimmed by 0 bases and V by 3 bases; bases with no gene match: 11. The CDR3 runs to 17 residues. CDR3 sequence reads: CASSSRSSGGISYEQYF. The CDR3 DNA follows: TGTGCCAGCAGCTCACGGTCGTCAGGGGGCATCTCCTACGAGCAGTACTTC.

The chain recombines TRBV7-2 with TRBJ2-7, with TRBD1 matching 10 bases. In germline, CDR1 is SGHTA, CDR2 FQGNSA. The CDR3 length is 15 residues. With V trimmed by 5 bases and J by 7 bases, 11 bases remained unmatched. The CDR3 sequence: CASSLSGTGAREQYF. CDR3 in DNA: TGTGCCAGCAGCCTCTCCGGGACAGGGGCGCGTGAGCAGTACTTC.

The CDR3 sequence: CASSPRGGGLYTDTQYF. Written as DNA, the CDR3 is TGTGCCAGCAGCCCTAGAGGAGGGGGCTTATACACAGATACGCAGTATTTT. This chain joins TRBV5-4 and TRBJ2-3; possibly TRBD1 for D (7 bases). Germline V gives CDR1 SGHNT, CDR2 YYREEE (reference sequence). The ends were cut back, 4 bases at V and 2 bases at J, with 20 bases in the middle. CDR3 length: 17 residues.